Sequencing of this T cell receptor (beta chain) was carried out in a study of blood T cell repertoires in COVID-19. In the original analysis: Counts of nucleated cells, estimated from reference gene primer amplification, were obtained. Sequencing was performed with immunoSEQ multiplex PCR; in TCRdb, only in-frame clones are kept and a portion is missing. Clone size and the V and J calls come from that table; the DNA yielded D and trimming. Of 150,000 to 250,000 clones in the sample, around 82% were seen once. Participant reports of clinical history set cohort assignment. The CDR3 sequence is 13 residues long. The J segment lost 5 bases and the V segment lost 9 bases, leaving 4 bases of the junction unmatched. Germline V gene data show CDR1 as LGHDT and CDR2 as YNNKEL (reference sequence).

Specimen: PBMCs or T cells enriched from blood (not recorded which). The TCR sequence derives from a man in his forties who had recovered from COVID-19. This chain connects TRBV3-1 (or the pseudogene TRBV3-2) to TRBJ2-2; 9 positions match TRBD1. The CDR3 nucleotides read TGTGCCAGTAGGGACAGGGCGACCGGGGAGCTGTTTTTT. Amino acids: CASRDRATGELFF.